This T cell receptor beta chain was documented in a study of graft-versus-host responses after intestinal transplantation. V gave up 7 bases and J gave up 9 bases; unmatched junction bases: 13. There are 15 residues in the CDR3. In germline, CDR1 is MGHRA, CDR2 YSYEKL. In regard to this clone: Antigen unknown.

TCRdb's copy holds only in-frame clones and misses some; the assay was immunoSEQ multiplex PCR. The data show some 8,200 clones, with around 74% seen just once and approximately 12% held by the top ten. Study outcomes and limitations: GvH clones detected in recipient marrow included some appearing first in ileum or blood.

Researchers processed graft tissue to release intraepithelial and lamina propria lymphocytes. The clonotype was recovered from a human patient who received an intestinal transplant, so some T cells may come from the graft donor. The chain couples TRBV4-1 to TRBJ2-1; 9 bases agree with TRBD2. This specimen consisted of ileum tissue, obtained 226 days after intestinal transplant. CDR3 in DNA: TGCGCCAGCAAAAGACTAGCGGACCGTCGAAGTGAGCAGTTCTTC. It codes for CASKRLADRRSEQFF.